Each of the 13 T cell receptor beta chains below was sequenced from the same sample in a study of vaccination and CD4 T cells after COVID-19. Treatment: approximately nine-day PBMC culture with coronavirus spike peptide pools or control peptides (ViraFEST assay). Which antigens these TCRs recognize remains unknown. The Oncomine TCR Beta short-read assay was what sequenced the DNA obtained from cultured CD4+ T cells. A single record per CDR3 protein comes from TCRdb applying MiXCR to the PCR reads. The table has more than 12,000 distinct CDR3 sequences, about 48% seen once. Sequencing was carried out using CD4+ T cells from blood, cultured in vitro. The receptor source for this set is a human donor who had recovered from COVID-19.

The chain links TRBV7-3 to TRBJ2-3; 11 bases match TRBD2. V lost 0 bases and J lost 7; bases outside the gene matches: 3. Germline CDR1 and CDR2: SGHTA and FQGTGA. This CDR3 has 15 residues. In DNA form, the CDR3 reads TGTGCCAGCAGCTTAACTAGCGGGGGGGCAAATACGCAGTATTTT. Residues: CASSLTSGGANTQYF.

This clonotype has just a few counts. This chain uses TRBV6-5 with TRBJ1-2; TRBD1 aligns across 7 bases. J gave up 7 bases and V 4 bases, and 9 bases lay outside the gene matches. Germline CDR1 is MNHEY and CDR2 is SVGAGI. The CDR3 loop spans 14 amino acids. CDR3 sequence reads: CASSSSTGTGGYTF. Here the CDR3 DNA reads TGTGCCAGCAGTTCGTCGACAGGGACCGGTGGCTACACCTTC.

This chain connects TRBV12-3 or TRBV12-4 to TRBJ2-5; 7 bases fit TRBD2. This CDR3 has 14 amino acids. After removal of 4 bases from V and 3 bases from J, the junction contained 5 bases not matched to a gene. The CDR3 bases are TGTGCCAGCAGTTCGACGCTAGCGGAAGAGACCCAGTACTTC. Translating gives CASSSTLAEETQYF.

The chain recombines TRBV18 with TRBJ1-2; TRBD1 matches at 9 bases. CDR3 length equals 17 residues. Trimming at V came to 3 bases and at J to 4 bases, leaving 12 bases not matched to a gene. Germline CDR1 is KGHSH and CDR2 is LQKENI. The CDR3 is CASSPQSRGQGSYGYTF. The CDR3 coding sequence is TGTGCCAGCTCACCTCAGTCTCGAGGACAGGGGTCCTATGGCTACACCTTC.

The genes are TRBV19 and TRBJ2-6; no clear D. V was pared by 3 bases and J by 8 bases, with 5 bases between. Germline assignment: CDR1 LNHDA and CDR2 SQIVND (reference sequence). The CDR3 covers 12 residues. The CDR3 loop reads CASSIMTNVLTF. In DNA form, the CDR3 reads TGTGCCAGTAGTATTATGACCAACGTCCTGACTTTC.

V gene TRBV28 combines with J gene TRBJ2-2; D gene unclear. The CDR3 totals 15 residues. Trimming pared 5 bases from V and 3 bases from J, leaving 13 bases between. Germline V gives CDR1 MDHEN, CDR2 SYDVKM. The CDR3 region is CASSQTQRDTGELFF. DNA of the CDR3: TGTGCCAGCAGTCAAACCCAAAGAGACACCGGGGAGCTGTTTTTT.

This clonotype was seen more than once but under ten times. This chain uses TRBV7-2 with TRBJ2-5; 8 bases match TRBD1. The J segment lost 5 bases and the V segment lost 3 bases, leaving 11 bases of the junction unmatched. Germline V gene lookup returns CDR1 SGHTA and CDR2 FQGNSA. This CDR3 has 16 amino acids. The chain's CDR3 is CASSFTGSGGLETQYF. The CDR3 nucleotides are TGTGCCAGCAGCTTTACGGGATCAGGGGGCTTGGAGACCCAGTACTTC.

This clonotype was counted only a few times. The chain uses TRBV15 and TRBJ2-7; D possibly corresponds to TRBD2 (6 bases). Germline assignment: CDR1 LNHNV and CDR2 YYDKDF (reference sequence). The CDR3 length is 17 residues. V was trimmed by 5 bases and J by 0 bases, leaving 20 bases between them. CDR3: CATSRGKGPVSSYEQYF. The CDR3 DNA follows: TGTGCCACCAGCCGGGGGAAGGGGCCCGTTAGCTCCTACGAGCAGTACTTC. Supplemented by reference TRBV15 and TRBJ2-7, the full variable domain reads DAMVIQNPRYQVTQFGKPVTLSCSQTLNHNVMYWYQQKSSQAPKLLFHYYDKDFNNEADTPDNFQSRRPNTSFCFLDIRSPGLGDTAMYLCATSRGKGPVSSYEQYFGPGTRLTVT.

The rearrangement joins TRBV10-3 to TRBJ1-1; 9 positions agree with TRBD1. J gave up 4 bases and V 4 bases, and 7 bases lay outside the gene matches. This CDR3 has 15 residues. Germline loops: CDR1 ENHRY, CDR2 SYGVKD. The CDR3 DNA is TGTGCCATCAGTGGGAAGGGACAGGGTTCCACTGAAGCTTTCTTT. It is translated as CAISGKGQGSTEAFF.

The chain has TRBV1 and TRBJ2-3; whether TRBD2, the table's D call, matches the DNA was not checked. TRBV1 is marked as a pseudogene. This CDR3 is built from 17 residues. This CDR3 reads CTSSHPPRLIRTDTQYF. The CDR3 coding sequence is TGCACCAGCAGCCACCCCCCGAGACTCATACGCACAGATACGCAGTATTTT.

The J gene is TRBJ1-2, the V gene TRBV7-9, with 8 bases aligning to TRBD1. The germline V gene encodes CDR1 SEHNR and CDR2 FQNEAQ (reference sequence). The CDR3 has 15 residues. Losses at the gene ends were 5 bases for V and 4 bases for J; bases not matched to a gene: 9. The CDR3 reads CASSRQGTNIYGYTF. The CDR3 nucleotides read TGTGCCAGCAGCAGACAGGGGACAAACATCTATGGCTACACCTTC.

This sequence joins TRBV19 and TRBJ2-3; D is perhaps TRBD2 (5 bases). V was shortened by 7 bases and J by 0 bases, with 8 bases between the two germline ends. Looked up from germline, CDR1 is LNHDA and CDR2 is SQIVND (reference sequence). The length of the CDR3 is 13 residues. The CDR3 nucleotides read TGTGCCAGTAAGGAGGATAGCACAGATACGCAGTATTTT. Amino acids: CASKEDSTDTQYF.

This clonotype occurred a few times. The J gene is TRBJ1-6, the V gene TRBV20-1; D may be TRBD1 (6 bases). V was cut by 3 bases and J by 12 bases, with 15 bases left in between. Per the germline V gene, CDR1 is DFQATT and CDR2 is SNEGSKA (reference sequence). This CDR3 spans 13 amino acids. CDR3 in DNA: TGCAGTGCTAGGTTTCCGGGGGGCGGACCCCTCCACTTT. It translates to CSARFPGGGPLHF.